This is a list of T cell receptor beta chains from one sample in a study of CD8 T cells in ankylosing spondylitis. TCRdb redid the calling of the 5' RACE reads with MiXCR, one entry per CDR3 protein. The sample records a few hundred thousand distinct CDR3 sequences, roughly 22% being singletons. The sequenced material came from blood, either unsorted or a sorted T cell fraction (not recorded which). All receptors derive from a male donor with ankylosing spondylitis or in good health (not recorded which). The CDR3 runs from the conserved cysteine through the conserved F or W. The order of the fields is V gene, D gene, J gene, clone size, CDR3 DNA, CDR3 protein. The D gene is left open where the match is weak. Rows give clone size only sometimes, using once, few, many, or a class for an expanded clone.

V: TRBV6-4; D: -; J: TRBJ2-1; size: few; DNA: TGTGCCAGCAGTCCCAGCTGGACGGAATCCAACAATGAGCAGTTCTTC; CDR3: CASSPSWTESNNEQFF
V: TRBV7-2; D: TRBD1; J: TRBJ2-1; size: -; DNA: TGTGCCAGCAGCTCTACAGGGGCCGGATACAATGAGCAGTTCTTC; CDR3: CASSSTGAGYNEQFF
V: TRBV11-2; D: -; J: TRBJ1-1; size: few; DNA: TGTGCCAGCAGCCCCGCGGGCCTAAACACTGAAGCTTTCTTT; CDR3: CASSPAGLNTEAFF
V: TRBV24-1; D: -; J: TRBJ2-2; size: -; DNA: TGTGCCACCAGTGATTCCGGGGAGCTGTTTTTT; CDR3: CATSDSGELFF
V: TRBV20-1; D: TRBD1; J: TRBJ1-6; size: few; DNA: TGCAGTGCCCCCCCCAGGGGGGAATATTCACCCCTCCACTTT; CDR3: CSAPPRGEYSPLHF
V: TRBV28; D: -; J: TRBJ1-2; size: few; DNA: TGTGCCAGCGACGACGGGGGATTCTACACCTTC; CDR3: CASDDGGFYTF
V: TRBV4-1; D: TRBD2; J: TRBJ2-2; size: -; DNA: TGCGCCAGCAGCCTGGAGACTAGCACTTACACCGGGGAGCTGTTTTTT; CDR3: CASSLETSTYTGELFF
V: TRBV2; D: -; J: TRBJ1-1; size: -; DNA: TGTACCCTCAGTTCCCCTGTAGGGGTACCGATCATGAACACTGAAGCTTTCTTT; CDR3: CTLSSPVGVPIMNTEAFF
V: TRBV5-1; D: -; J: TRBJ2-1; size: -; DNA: TGCGCCAGCAGCTCGGACAGCCATGAGCAGTTCTTC; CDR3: CASSSDSHEQFF
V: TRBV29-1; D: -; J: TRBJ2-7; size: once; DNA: TGCAGCGTTGGGACAGAGTACGAGCAGTACTTC; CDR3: CSVGTEYEQYF
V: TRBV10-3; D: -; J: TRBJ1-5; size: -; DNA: TGTGCCATCAGTGACGAATGGGGGGGCAATCAGCCCCAGCATTTT; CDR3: CAISDEWGGNQPQHF
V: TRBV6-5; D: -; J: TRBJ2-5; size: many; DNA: TGTGCCAGCATTTCCCACCTCGCCCAAGAGACCCAGTACTTC; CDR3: CASISHLAQETQYF
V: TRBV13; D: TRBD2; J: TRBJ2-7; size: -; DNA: TGTGCCAGCAGCGACGGGCCCGGGAGTCTAGCGGGGGCTGGAAATAACTACGAGCAGTACTTC; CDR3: CASSDGPGSLAGAGNNYEQYF
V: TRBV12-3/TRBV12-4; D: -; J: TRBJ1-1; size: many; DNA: TGTGCCAGCAGTCCCCGTTTGGGTGAAGCTTTCTTT; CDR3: CASSPRLGEAFF
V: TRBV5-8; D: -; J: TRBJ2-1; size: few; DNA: TGTGCCAGCAGCCCCGGGTCTGAGCAGTTCTTC; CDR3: CASSPGSEQFF
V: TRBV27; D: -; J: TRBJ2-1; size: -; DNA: TGTGCCAGCAGTCCCCGCCCGGCGCCGTACAATGAGCAGTTCTTC; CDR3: CASSPRPAPYNEQFF
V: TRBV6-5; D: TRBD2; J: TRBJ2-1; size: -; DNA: TGTGCCAGCAGTTTGGGACTAGCGGATTTGAATGAGCAGTTCTTC; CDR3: CASSLGLADLNEQFF
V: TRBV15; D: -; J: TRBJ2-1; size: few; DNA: TGTGCCACCAGCAGAGATATGAGTGGAGCCTACAATGAGCAGTTCTTC; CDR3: CATSRDMSGAYNEQFF
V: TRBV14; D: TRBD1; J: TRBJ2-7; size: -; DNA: TGTGCCAGCAGCCACCGACAGGGGGGCTACGAGCAGTACTTC; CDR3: CASSHRQGGYEQYF
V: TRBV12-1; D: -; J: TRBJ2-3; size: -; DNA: TGTGCCAGCAGCCCACCATCCGGGGGGCCTTCCCCAGATACGCAGTATTTT; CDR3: CASSPPSGGPSPDTQYF
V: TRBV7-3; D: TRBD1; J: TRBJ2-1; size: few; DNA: TGTGCCAGCAGCTTAATCGGGGGACAGGTTGACTTCTCCTACAATGAGCAGTTCTTC; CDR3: CASSLIGGQVDFSYNEQFF
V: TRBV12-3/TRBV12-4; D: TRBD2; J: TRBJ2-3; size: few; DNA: TGTGCCGATAGTTGGCTAGCGGACGCTAGCACAGATACGCAGTATTTT; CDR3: CADSWLADASTDTQYF
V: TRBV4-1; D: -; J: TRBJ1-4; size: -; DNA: TGCGCCAGCAAGCCCTGGGTACTTGCAACTAATGAAAAACTGTTTTTT; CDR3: CASKPWVLATNEKLFF
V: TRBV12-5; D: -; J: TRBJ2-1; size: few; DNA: TGTGCTAGTGGCCCCAAAGAGGGGGGAAATGAGCAGTTCTTC; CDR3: CASGPKEGGNEQFF
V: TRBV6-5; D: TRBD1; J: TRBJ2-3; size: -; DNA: TGTGCCAGCAGTTACTCGGGGACAGCAAGCACAGATACGCAGTATTTT; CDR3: CASSYSGTASTDTQYF
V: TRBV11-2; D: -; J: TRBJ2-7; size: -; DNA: TGTGCCAGCAGCCCCCCGGACGGCACACCCTACGAGCAGTACTTC; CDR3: CASSPPDGTPYEQYF
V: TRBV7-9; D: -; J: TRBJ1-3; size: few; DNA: TGTGCCAGCAGGGCACCCCCAGGGTCTGGAAACACCATATATTTT; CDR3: CASRAPPGSGNTIYF
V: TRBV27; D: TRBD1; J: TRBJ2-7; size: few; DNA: TGTGCCAGCAGTCTTGGGACAGCCCTCGAGCAGTACTTC; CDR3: CASSLGTALEQYF
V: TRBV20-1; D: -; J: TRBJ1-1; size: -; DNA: TGCAGTGCTAGTCCGGTCGCTGAAGCTTTCTTT; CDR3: CSASPVAEAFF